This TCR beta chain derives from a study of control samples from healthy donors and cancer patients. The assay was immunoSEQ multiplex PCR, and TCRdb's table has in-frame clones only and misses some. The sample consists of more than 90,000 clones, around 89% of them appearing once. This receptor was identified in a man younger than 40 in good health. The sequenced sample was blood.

CDR3: CASSLSGLDGTSYEQYF. Here the CDR3 DNA reads TGTGCCAGCAGTTTGTCAGGACTGGACGGAACCTCCTACGAGCAGTACTTC. This chain joins TRBV27 and TRBJ2-7, with D possibly TRBD2 on 5 matching bases. Looked up from germline, CDR1 is MNHEY and CDR2 is SMNVEV (reference sequence). The CDR3 extends over 17 amino acids. The V end was cut by 3 bases, the J end by 0 bases, with 18 bases between.